The 11 T cell receptor beta chains below come from one sample, sequenced in a study of T-cell reconstitution after alpha-beta-depleted transplantation in children. TCRbeta library preparation incorporated unique molecular identifiers. MiXCR, applied by TCRdb to the PCR reads, yields one record per CDR3 protein. Found here are over 70,000 distinct CDR3 sequences, about 8% of them singletons; the top ten hold 5.5% to 8%. The source was PBMCs from the stem cell graft donor, collected from the stem cell graft. The receptors stem from a human donor who donated a stem cell graft to a child with congenital amegakaryocytic thrombocytopenia.

This clonotype was seen many times. V is TRBV20-1 and J is TRBJ1-6, with 7 bases aligning to TRBD1. J was trimmed by 0 bases and V by 3 bases; bases with no gene match: 8. This CDR3 has 17 residues. The germline CDR1 and CDR2 sequences are DFQATT and SNEGSKA (reference sequence). This CDR3 is CSASGTAYSSYNSPLHF. The CDR3 region has the DNA TGCAGTGCTAGTGGGACAGCGTATAGCTCCTATAATTCACCCCTCCACTTT.

This clonotype appeared many times. This chain's CDR3 is CASSGGTSGSYEQYF. The CDR3 DNA reads as TGCGCCAGCAGTGGAGGAACTAGCGGTTCCTACGAGCAGTACTTC. This chain joins TRBV10-2 and TRBJ2-7, with 8 bases identical to TRBD2. J gave up 1 base and V 4 bases, and 6 bases lay outside the gene matches. The CDR3 loop spans 15 amino acids. Germline V gene lookup returns CDR1 WSHSY and CDR2 SAAADI.

This chain connects TRBV28 to TRBJ1-1, with D hard to call. V was shortened by 5 bases and J by 0 bases, with 16 bases between the two germline ends. CDR1 MDHEN and CDR2 SYDVKM come from the germline V gene. The CDR3 is 16 amino acids. The CDR3 DNA reads as TGTGCCAGCAGTCTACACACCGCCTACCTGAACACTGAAGCTTTCTTT. This codes for CASSLHTAYLNTEAFF.

Many counts were recorded for this clonotype. The V call is TRBV12-3 or TRBV12-4, the J call TRBJ2-1, with D possibly being TRBD1 or TRBD2 (5 bases each). V lost 7 bases and J lost 2, with 12 bases in between. The CDR3 totals 14 residues. The CDR3 bases are TGTGCCAGCAACGGGGACGGAACCTACAATGAGCAGTTCTTC. Amino acid sequence: CASNGDGTYNEQFF.

This clonotype came up many times. J is TRBJ1-5 and V is TRBV7-2; weak D call: TRBD1 (5 bases). Trimming took off 1 base at V and 10 bases at J, with 14 bases between the two ends. Germline V gene lookup returns CDR1 SGHTA and CDR2 FQGNSA. CDR3 length: 14 residues. Here the CDR3 DNA reads TGTGCCAGCAGCTTAGATCCTGGGGGTGGTCCCCAGCATTTT. Translating gives CASSLDPGGGPQHF.

This clonotype was observed many times. The rearrangement joins TRBV28 to TRBJ2-2, with D perhaps matching TRBD2 (5 bases). Germline V gene sequence: CDR1 MDHEN, CDR2 SYDVKM. CDR3 size: 16 residues. V was pared by 6 bases and J by 0 bases, with 14 bases between. The CDR3 nucleotides are TGTGCCAGCAGAGGGTGGGCGGACTCGAACACCGGGGAGCTGTTTTTT. Amino acid sequence: CASRGWADSNTGELFF.

This chain joins TRBV7-2 and TRBJ2-7; TRBD2 aligns across 11 bases. The CDR3 contains 14 residues. Germline CDR1 is SGHTA and CDR2 is FQGNSA. The ends lost 8 bases at V and 5 bases at J; junction bases unmatched: 8. This chain's CDR3 is CASVVAGGFHEQYF. CDR3 sequence (DNA): TGTGCCAGCGTAGTAGCGGGAGGGTTCCACGAGCAGTACTTC.

This clonotype was recorded many times. The rearrangement uses TRBV9 and TRBJ2-5; 8 nucleotides align to TRBD2. The CDR3 extends over 15 amino acids. The J segment lost 3 bases and the V segment lost 1 base, leaving 5 bases of the junction unmatched. Germline-derived CDR1 and CDR2 are SGDLS and YYNGEE. The CDR3 region is CASSVSPREEETQYF. CDR3 sequence (DNA): TGTGCCAGCAGCGTAAGTCCGCGGGAGGAAGAGACCCAGTACTTC.

This clonotype was counted many times. The chain links TRBV5-6 to TRBJ1-1; 10 nucleotides align to TRBD1. Germline CDR1 is SGHDT and CDR2 is YYEEEE. V lost 7 bases and J lost 3; bases outside the gene matches: 6. This CDR3 is 14 amino acids long. The CDR3 nucleotides read TGTGCCAGCGCGACAGGGGGCGCGTACACTGAAGCTTTCTTT. Translation gives CASATGGAYTEAFF.

This clonotype showed up many times. For the CDR3, the DNA is TGTGCCAGCCACCTGGGCTCGCGGCAAGAGACCCAGTACTTC. It codes for CASHLGSRQETQYF. The chain joins TRBV18 to TRBJ2-5; D is unresolved. Germline-derived CDR1 and CDR2 are KGHSH and LQKENI. Trimming pared 8 bases from V and 2 bases from J, leaving 15 bases between. CDR3 length: 14 residues. Filled out from reference TRBV18 and TRBJ2-5, the complete variable domain reads NAGVMQNPRHLVRRRGQEARLRCSPMKGHSHVYWYRQLPEEGLKFMVYLQKENIIDESGMPKERFSAEFPKEGPSILRIQQVVRGDSAAYFCASHLGSRQETQYFGPGTRLLVL.

This clonotype has just a few counts. The J gene is TRBJ2-7, the V gene TRBV5-1; TRBD1 agrees at 7 bases. This CDR3 region has 15 residues. V was pared by 0 bases and J by 6 bases, with 9 bases of the junction left unmatched. Germline values: CDR1 SGHRS, CDR2 YFSETQ. This CDR3 is CASSLADRAPFEQYF. For the CDR3, the DNA is TGCGCCAGCAGCTTGGCCGACAGGGCCCCCTTCGAGCAGTACTTC.